This T cell receptor (beta chain) was documented in a study of lymphopenia after photon versus proton radiotherapy. Study results and caveats: Proton therapy kept repertoires fairly stable, unlike photons, which gained effector/memory cells. Survival link was tested only in deceased patients; proton benefit remains a possibility. After the lymphocyte nadir, photon-treated repertoires showed oligoclonal expansion, especially of CD8+ Temra cells.

Profiling relied on immunoSEQ multiplex PCR, and the TCRdb table lists in-frame clones only, not all of them. The table shows around 150,000 clones, with about nine tenths occurring only once. Remarks on this clone: No antigen is known for it.

The V and J ends lost 7 bases and 5 bases respectively, with 17 bases between them. The CDR3 sequence is 13 residues long. The germline gives CDR1 SQVTM, CDR2 ANQGSEA. The chain carries TRBV29-1 and TRBJ1-2; unclear D gene. Source: peripheral blood, taken from a patient treated with photon-based radiotherapy. This clonotype was sampled from a man aged 50-60 years with gastric cancer. The CDR3 reads CSAALTLGYGYTF. The CDR3 region has the DNA TGCAGCGCCGCCCTGACACTTGGTTATGGCTACACCTTC.